Each of the 32 T cell receptor beta chains below was sequenced from the same sample in a study of human T cells and chemical hapten exposure. MiXCR was run by TCRdb on the RACE reads, yielding one entry per CDR3 protein. The data show approximately 400,000 distinct CDR3 sequences, less than 6.5% seen once. Time point meaning: pre-sensitization, week 0. As to treatment: therapeutic diphenylcyclopropenone sensitization with weekly scalp DPC. Sequencing used whole blood, obtained in connection with sensitization to the hapten diphenylcyclopropenone (DPC). The receptors were gathered from a woman between 45 and 65 years old with alopecia areata. Some clones in this sample may be carry-over from other donors' samples.

There are a few counts of this clonotype. V is TRBV12-3 or TRBV12-4 and J is TRBJ1-2, with D possibly TRBD1 on 5 matching bases. The CDR3 extends over 15 amino acids. V gave up 3 bases and J gave up 4 bases, with 15 bases separating them. In DNA form, the CDR3 reads TGTGCCAGCAGTTTTGCCGGCAGGGAAGCCTATGGCTACACCTTC. The encoded protein is CASSFAGREAYGYTF.

The chain is built from TRBV3-1 and TRBJ2-7, with D tentatively TRBD2 (5 bases). The CDR3 is made up of 16 amino acids. Trimming took off 1 base at V and 7 bases at J, with 20 bases between the two ends. CDR1 and CDR2 (germline): LGHDT, YNNKEL (reference sequence). The DNA of the CDR3 is TGTGCCAGCAGCCAAGGGCCTAGGACTCACTCAGTGGAGCAGTACTTC. Translating gives CASSQGPRTHSVEQYF.

This clonotype was detected many times. The chain has TRBV20-1 and TRBJ2-7, with 10 bases identical to TRBD2. Trimming cost V 6 bases and J 2 bases; bases outside gene matches: 7. The germline V gene encodes CDR1 DFQATT and CDR2 SNEGSKA (reference sequence). The CDR3 runs 14 residues. DNA of the CDR3: TGCAGTGCGCCCCGACTAGCGGGCCCCTACGAGCAGTACTTC. Its translation: CSAPRLAGPYEQYF.

The chain joins TRBV5-4 to TRBJ2-7; D remains ambiguous. The CDR3 has 13 residues. Germline CDR1 reads SGHNT; CDR2 reads YYREEE (reference sequence). Deletions cut 0 bases from V and 2 bases from J, with 6 bases between. This CDR3 reads CASSLGHAYEQYF. The CDR3 region has the DNA TGTGCCAGCAGCTTGGGGCATGCCTACGAGCAGTACTTC.

The chain is built from TRBV5-4 and TRBJ2-3, with D possibly called TRBD1 or TRBD2 (5 bases each). Per the germline V gene, CDR1 is SGHNT and CDR2 is YYREEE (reference sequence). V was pared by 4 bases and J by 2 bases, with 11 bases between. The CDR3 totals 14 residues. In nucleotides, the CDR3 is TGTGCCAGCAGCCACGGGACGCCCACAGATACGCAGTATTTT. Translated: CASSHGTPTDTQYF.

Ten or more counts support this clonotype. The chain employs TRBV11-2 and TRBJ1-1; 8 bases map to TRBD1. Trimming cost V 5 bases and J 11 bases; bases outside gene matches: 7. CDR3 size: 12 residues. Germline assignment: CDR1 SGHAT and CDR2 FQNNGV. CDR3 nucleotides: TGTGCCAGCAGCCCGGGGACAGGTGGGGCTTTCTTT. Amino acid sequence: CASSPGTGGAFF.

This clonotype occurred a few times. The chain carries TRBV27 and TRBJ1-5; D is undetermined. Germline V CDR1 and CDR2: MNHEY, SMNVEV (reference sequence). Deletions cut 1 base from V and 2 bases from J, with 12 bases between. This CDR3 is built from 16 residues. The CDR3 sequence: CASSLFWGEGNQPQHF. The CDR3 DNA reads TGTGCCAGCAGTTTATTCTGGGGTGAGGGCAATCAGCCCCAGCATTTT.

The chain has TRBV11-2 and TRBJ1-1; D is possibly TRBD1 (5 bases). The germline gives CDR1 SGHAT, CDR2 FQNNGV. V was shortened by 5 bases and J by 1 base, with 14 bases between the two germline ends. There are 15 residues in the CDR3. As DNA, the CDR3 is TGTGCCAGCAGCCCCAGTGGGGCAGCGAACACTGAAGCTTTCTTT. The encoded protein is CASSPSGAANTEAFF. The complete variable domain, with remaining parts taken from reference TRBV11-2 and TRBJ1-1, reads EAGVAQSPRYKIIEKRQSVAFWCNPISGHATLYWYQQILGQGPKLLIQFQNNGVVDDSQLPKDRFSAERLKGVDSTLKIQPAKLEDSAVYLCASSPSGAANTEAFFGQGTRLTVV.

The table lists this clonotype with many counts. This sequence joins TRBV5-5 and TRBJ1-5; D possibly corresponds to TRBD1 (5 bases). The CDR3 runs 14 residues. V was trimmed by 0 bases and J by 5 bases, leaving 9 bases between them. Per the germline V gene, CDR1 is SGHKS and CDR2 is YYEKEE (reference sequence). The CDR3 spells CASSLGAGDQPQHF. The CDR3 DNA sequence: TGTGCCAGCAGCTTGGGTGCGGGGGATCAGCCCCAGCATTTT.

This clonotype was counted many times. This sequence joins TRBV25-1 and TRBJ2-5, with D perhaps matching TRBD2 (6 bases). The CDR3 has 16 residues. The V gene lost 4 bases and the J gene lost 3 bases, with 18 bases spanning the gap. Germline assignment: CDR1 MGHDK and CDR2 SYGVNS. The CDR3 loop is CASSVGGVPWEETQYF. The CDR3 DNA reads TGTGCCAGCAGTGTGGGGGGAGTCCCTTGGGAAGAGACCCAGTACTTC. Drawing the rest from reference TRBV25-1 and TRBJ2-5, the complete variable domain is EADIYQTPRYLVIGTGKKITLECSQTMGHDKMYWYQQDPGMELHLIHYSYGVNSTEKGDLSSESTVSRIRTEHFPLTLESARPSHTSQYLCASSVGGVPWEETQYFGPGTRLLVL.

CDR3 residues: CASSPARAGGDARVYGYTF. For the CDR3, the DNA is TGCGCCAGCAGCCCTGCTAGGGCAGGGGGTGACGCTAGGGTTTATGGCTACACCTTC. The rearrangement joins TRBV5-1 to TRBJ1-2; 7 positions agree with TRBD1. V trimming: 4 bases; J trimming: 5 bases; junction bases outside the gene matches: 23. Germline values: CDR1 SGHRS, CDR2 YFSETQ. The CDR3 has 19 residues.

J is TRBJ2-3 and V is TRBV7-2; 9 bases match TRBD2. Germline loops: CDR1 SGHTA, CDR2 FQGNSA. The CDR3 has 15 amino acids. The junction had 5 bases not matched to a gene; V was cut back by 1 base and J by 6 bases. The CDR3 DNA is TGTGCCAGCAGCTTAGAAGTAGCGGGAGCGGATACGCAGTATTTT. This codes for CASSLEVAGADTQYF.

The CDR3 sequence: CSAVAYTQYF. CDR3 nucleotides: TGCAGTGCCGTGGCATATACGCAGTATTTT. This chain links TRBV20-1 with TRBJ2-3; no clear D. The CDR3 has 10 residues. With 6 bases removed from V and 7 bases from J, the gap between germline ends came to 8 bases. Germline V gene sequence: CDR1 DFQATT, CDR2 SNEGSKA (reference sequence).

This clonotype was seen just once. The CDR3 loop reads CASRSEGQAFF. For the CDR3, the DNA is TGTGCCAGCAGGTCGGAGGGACAAGCTTTCTTT. The V and J genes are TRBV6-5 and TRBJ1-1, with D perhaps TRBD1 (5 bases). The CDR3 sequence is 11 residues long. Trimming removed 6 bases from V and 9 bases from J, with 11 bases in between. The germline V gene encodes CDR1 MNHEY and CDR2 SVGAGI.

This clonotype was observed at least ten times. V usage is TRBV9 and J usage is TRBJ2-1, with a weak D call TRBD1 (5 bases). The germline CDR1 and CDR2 sequences are SGDLS and YYNGEE. The CDR3 length is 16 residues. The V end lost 0 bases, the J end lost 6 bases, and 16 bases lay between the germline ends. The CDR3 nucleotides read TGTGCCAGCAGCGTAGAGTCTGGGGCCCGGGCCAATGAGCAGTTCTTC. Translated: CASSVESGARANEQFF.

There are a few counts of this clonotype. The genes are TRBV29-1 and TRBJ2-7, with TRBD2 identical over 12 bases. Trimming cost V 4 bases and J 6 bases; bases outside gene matches: 4. This CDR3 has 13 residues. Germline values: CDR1 SQVTM, CDR2 ANQGSEA. CDR3 sequence reads: CSVAGLAGTEQYF. The CDR3 nucleotides read TGCAGCGTTGCAGGACTAGCGGGAACCGAGCAGTACTTC.

The chain employs TRBV12-3 or TRBV12-4 and TRBJ1-4; tentative D call: TRBD1 (6 bases). The CDR3 length is 14 residues. Trimming cost V 4 bases and J 10 bases, with 16 bases left between them. CDR3 bases: TGTGCCAGCAGTTCCTCAGGGGTGGTGGGAAAACTGTTTTTT. It is translated as CASSSSGVVGKLFF.

Turning to this clonotype: A much larger clone differs from this one at a single base, so this may be a read error. This CDR3 is missing its conserved last phenylalanine or tryptophan, likely due to a read error. This chain joins TRBV5-4 and TRBJ2-2, with D tentatively TRBD1 (6 bases). The CDR3 is made up of 16 amino acids. V lost 4 bases to trimming and J lost 2 bases, with 15 bases between them. CDR1 is SGHNT and CDR2 is YYREEE in the germline V gene (reference sequence). The CDR3 spells CASSRPGQSNTGELFS. The CDR3 DNA reads TGTGCCAGCAGCCGGCCGGGACAATCAAACACCGGGGAGCTGTTTTCT.

This clonotype came up a few times. The CDR3 protein is CASSSHGQGRADTQYF. The CDR3 region has the DNA TGTGCCAGCAGTTCTCACGGACAGGGGAGGGCAGATACGCAGTATTTT. This chain uses TRBV25-1 with TRBJ2-3, with 9 positions matching TRBD1. This CDR3 region has 16 residues. Trimming at V came to 5 bases and at J to 4 bases, leaving 10 bases not matched to a gene. Germline V CDR1 and CDR2: MGHDK, SYGVNS.

This clonotype was detected only a few times. The chain has TRBV4-2 and TRBJ2-1; 8 bases line up with TRBD2. This CDR3 is built from 17 residues. V lost 1 base, J lost 0 bases, and 5 bases stayed unmatched. Germline V lookup: CDR1 LGHNA, CDR2 YNFKEQ. The CDR3: CASSQVRGTSSYNEQFF. CDR3 sequence (DNA): TGTGCCAGCAGCCAAGTGCGAGGGACTAGCTCCTACAATGAGCAGTTCTTC.

This clonotype was seen ten or more times. This chain links TRBV20-1 with TRBJ2-7; the match to TRBD2 covers 9 bases. The ends lost 0 bases at V and 5 bases at J; junction bases unmatched: 11. The germline CDR1 and CDR2 sequences are DFQATT and SNEGSKA (reference sequence). The CDR3 contains 16 residues. In DNA form, the CDR3 reads TGCAGTGCTAGAGATGGAACGCGCCAGCGGGGGGACGAGCAGTACTTC. This sequence encodes CSARDGTRQRGDEQYF.

This clonotype was detected only a few times. The chain carries TRBV20-1 and TRBJ2-3; 11 bases map to TRBD2. Germline CDR1 is DFQATT and CDR2 is SNEGSKA (reference sequence). V shed 2 bases and J 8 bases; nucleotides not matched to a gene: 6. CDR3 length equals 14 residues. The CDR3 DNA follows: TGCAGTGCTAGAAGACTGACTAGCGGGATTACGCAGTATTTT. It yields the protein CSARRLTSGITQYF.

There are many counts of this clonotype. The rearrangement joins TRBV2 to TRBJ1-1; TRBD1 matches at 7 bases. V dropped 0 bases and J dropped 6; count of bases not matched to a gene: 7. The CDR3 length is 15 residues. CDR1 is SNHLY, CDR2 FYNNEI, per germline. CDR3 sequence: CASSEARGQGAEAFF. The CDR3 DNA is TGTGCCAGCAGTGAAGCTAGGGGGCAGGGGGCTGAAGCTTTCTTT. Variable domain in full (rest from reference TRBV2 and TRBJ1-1): EPEVTQTPSHQVTQMGQEVILRCVPISNHLYFYWYRQILGQKVEFLVSFYNNEISEKSEIFDDQFSVERPDGSNFTLKIRSTKLEDSAMYFCASSEARGQGAEAFFGQGTRLTVV.

Comments on this clonotype: With a much larger clone just one base away, this may be a read error. CDR3 residues: CASSWGASNQPQHF. CDR3 sequence (DNA): TGTGCCAGCAGTTGGGGGGCGAGCAATCAGCCCCAGCATTTT. The chain combines TRBV6-5 with TRBJ1-5; D possibly corresponds to TRBD1 (6 bases). The V end was cut by 4 bases, the J end by 1 base, with 8 bases between. CDR1 is MNHEY, CDR2 SVGAGI, per germline. The CDR3 spans 14 residues.

The table lists this clonotype with a few counts. V and J are TRBV29-1 and TRBJ1-2, with D perhaps matching TRBD1 (6 bases). CDR1 and CDR2 (germline): SQVTM, ANQGSEA. With 6 bases removed from V and 4 bases from J, the gap between germline ends came to 15 bases. CDR3 length: 13 residues. The CDR3 DNA reads as TGCAGCGTCTCTTCGGACAGTGGCTATGGCTACACCTTC. Encoded protein: CSVSSDSGYGYTF.

This clonotype came up many times. This chain connects TRBV5-1 to TRBJ2-7, with 7 bases lining up with TRBD1. The J segment lost 5 bases and the V segment lost 0 bases, leaving 8 bases of the junction unmatched. CDR3 length equals 15 residues. Germline loops: CDR1 SGHRS, CDR2 YFSETQ. CDR3 protein: CASSLGRQGANEQYF. The DNA of the CDR3 is TGCGCCAGCAGCTTGGGGCGACAGGGTGCCAACGAGCAGTACTTC. Combining the CDR3 with reference TRBV5-1 and TRBJ2-7 gives the whole variable domain KAGVTQTPRYLIKTRGQQVTLSCSPISGHRSVSWYQQTPGQGLQFLFEYFSETQRNKGNFPGRFSGRQFSNSRSEMNVSTLELGDSALYLCASSLGRQGANEQYFGPGTRLTVT.

This clonotype was picked up many times. This rearrangement joins TRBV10-3 to TRBJ2-1; 7 positions match TRBD2. The CDR3 is 15 amino acids. Trimming removed 2 bases from V and 8 bases from J; junction bases left unmatched: 9. Per germline, CDR1 ENHRY and CDR2 SYGVKD. DNA for the CDR3: TGTGCCATCAGTGAGGGGCGGGAGATCATCGATGAGCAGTTCTTC. Encoded protein: CAISEGREIIDEQFF.

This clonotype was seen a handful of times. The chain has TRBV29-1 and TRBJ2-5, with D perhaps being TRBD1 or TRBD2 (6 bases each). Germline V lookup: CDR1 SQVTM, CDR2 ANQGSEA. The CDR3 consists of 13 residues. The germline V and J ends were trimmed by 5 bases and 2 bases, with 12 bases remaining between them. CDR3 loop: CSVPPGAQETQYF. CDR3 sequence (DNA): TGCAGCGTTCCGCCGGGGGCACAAGAGACCCAGTACTTC.

The chain carries TRBV7-9 and TRBJ1-5; maybe TRBD1 (6 bases). Germline V gene sequence: CDR1 SEHNR, CDR2 FQNEAQ (reference sequence). CDR3 length equals 14 residues. V lost 4 bases and J 5 bases, leaving 12 bases between the germline ends. DNA for the CDR3: TGTGCCAGCAGCTCCGGGACACATGATCAGCCCCAGCATTTT. Translated: CASSSGTHDQPQHF. Full variable domain (remainder filled in from reference TRBV7-9 and TRBJ1-5): DTGVSQNPRHKITKRGQNVTFRCDPISEHNRLYWYRQTLGQGPEFLTYFQNEAQLEKSRLLSDRFSAERPKGSFSTLEIQRTEQGDSAMYLCASSSGTHDQPQHFGDGTRLSIL.

V and J are TRBV5-1 and TRBJ2-7; 11 bases match TRBD2. V lost 0 bases, J lost 4 bases, and 3 bases stayed unmatched. The CDR3 has 15 amino acids. Germline CDR1 reads SGHRS; CDR2 reads YFSETQ. The CDR3 loop is CASSLALAGGYEQYF. CDR3 sequence (DNA): TGCGCCAGCAGCTTGGCTCTAGCGGGGGGTTACGAGCAGTACTTC.

This clonotype has ten or more counts. The chain recombines TRBV18 with TRBJ1-4; the D is unclear. The CDR3 contains 14 residues. Trimming removed 3 bases from V and 0 bases from J, with 5 bases in between. Per germline, CDR1 KGHSH and CDR2 LQKENI. CDR3 region: CASSPRTTNEKLFF. In nucleotides, the CDR3 is TGTGCCAGCTCACCTAGGACAACTAATGAAAAACTGTTTTTT.

J is TRBJ1-1 and V is TRBV6-2 or TRBV6-3, with D possibly matching TRBD1 (6 bases). The CDR3 loop spans 12 amino acids. From germline, CDR1 is MNHEY and CDR2 SVGEGT. V was pared by 6 bases and J by 7 bases, with 12 bases between. In DNA form, the CDR3 reads TGTGCCAGCAGCGCCGGGACACTTGAAGCTTTCTTT. It encodes CASSAGTLEAFF.